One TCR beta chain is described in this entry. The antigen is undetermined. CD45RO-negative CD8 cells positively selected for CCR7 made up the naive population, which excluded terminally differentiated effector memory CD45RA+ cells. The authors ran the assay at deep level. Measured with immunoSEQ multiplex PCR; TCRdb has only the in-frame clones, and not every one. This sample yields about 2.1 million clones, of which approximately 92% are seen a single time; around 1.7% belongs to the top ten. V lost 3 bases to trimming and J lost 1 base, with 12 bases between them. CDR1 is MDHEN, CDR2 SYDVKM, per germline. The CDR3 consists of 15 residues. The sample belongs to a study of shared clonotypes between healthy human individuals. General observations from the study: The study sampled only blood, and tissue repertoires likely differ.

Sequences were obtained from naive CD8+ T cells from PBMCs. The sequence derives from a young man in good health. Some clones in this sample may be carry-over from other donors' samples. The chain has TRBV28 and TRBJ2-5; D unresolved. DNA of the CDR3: TGTGCCAGCAGTTTTAACAGCAACTTCCAAGAGACCCAGTACTTC. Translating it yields CASSFNSNFQETQYF.